This T cell receptor (beta chain) was identified in a study of blood T cell repertoires in COVID-19. On the study more broadly: Specimens from acute and convalescent COVID-19 originated in the United States, Italy and Spain.

V lost 1 base, J lost 8 bases, and 11 bases lay in between. There are 13 residues in the CDR3. The germline gives CDR1 MDHEN, CDR2 SYDVKM. This clone appeared a few times. Libraries were prepared by immunoSEQ multiplex PCR; TCRdb keeps only in-frame clonotypes and omits some of them. The sample records approximately 250,000 clones, over 75% being singletons. This rearrangement joins TRBV28 to TRBJ1-2; D unresolved. This TCR was sampled from a woman in her seventies with COVID-19, enrolled during active disease. Sequences were obtained from peripheral blood. The CDR3 is CASSLYQVSGYTF. The CDR3 nucleotides are TGTGCCAGCAGTTTATATCAGGTTTCCGGCTACACCTTC.